This entry lists 3 T cell receptor beta chains sequenced from one sample in a study of blood T cell repertoires in COVID-19. Assay: immunoSEQ multiplex PCR; the TCRdb copy retains only in-frame clones and omits some. The sample includes around 280,000 clones, 86% of them seen just once. Sequenced: peripheral blood. The receptors were sampled from a woman younger than 45 who had recovered from COVID-19.

The chain recombines TRBV24-1 with TRBJ2-1; 15 bases align to TRBD2. Looked up from germline, CDR1 is KGHDR and CDR2 is SFDVKD. Losses at the gene ends were 3 bases for V and 2 bases for J; bases not matched to a gene: 7. This CDR3 comprises 19 residues. The CDR3 DNA follows: TGTGCCACCAGTGATCCGGGACTAGCGGGAGGAGGAACCTACAATGAGCAGTTCTTC. This encodes CATSDPGLAGGGTYNEQFF.

V is TRBV12-3 or TRBV12-4 and J is TRBJ2-1; D is perhaps TRBD1 (7 bases). The CDR3 runs 13 residues. V gave up 5 bases and J gave up 9 bases, with 14 bases separating them. The DNA of the CDR3 is TGTGCCAGCAGTGCAGGGGGGCTCGGTGAGCAGTTCTTC. Translation: CASSAGGLGEQFF.

This rearrangement joins TRBV5-5 to TRBJ2-4; 11 bases fit TRBD2. Trimming took 0 bases from V and 15 from J; bases not matched to a gene: 5. CDR1 SGHKS and CDR2 YYEKEE come from the germline V gene (reference sequence). This CDR3 region has 13 residues. CDR3 nucleotides: TGTGCCAGCAGCTTGGGACTAGCGGGGATCTCGTACTTC. Protein product: CASSLGLAGISYF.